This T cell receptor beta chain was documented in a study of cytomegalovirus exposure and HLA in healthy donors (TCRdb year 2017). At the level of the whole study: An earlier analysis of roughly 500 of the donors reported 250 to 350 Gb of sequence data and some 100 million unique TCR beta sequences from 150 million to 200 million T cells. An early release that covered several hundred HLA-typed donors contained 300 to 350 gigabases of sequencing data and about 84 million unique TCR sequences. Of the 398 genotyped donors, about 80% fell in the genetic ancestry cluster associated with self-reported Caucasian donors. The aim of the study was to test whether cataloging public T cell receptors could identify signatures of past pathogen exposure. The study profiled the T cell repertoires of under 700 subjects by immunosequencing and related them to cytomegalovirus serostatus. Besides the first cohort of approximately 670 subjects, a separate validation cohort made up of over 100 different subjects was used. High-throughput TCR immunosequencing, statistical association of individual TCRs with disease status, and machine learning were combined to predict cytomegalovirus infection status. In a later analysis, previously published TCR beta repertoires from 550 to 750 donors were re-analyzed and high-resolution HLA genotyping was added so that TCR occurrence patterns could be studied. In the later analysis, no new phenotypic data were used to find candidate immune exposures; instead, reliance was placed on TCR beta sequences and their occurrence across donors. An earlier analysis of approximately 640 of the donors applied high-throughput TCR beta sequencing to assess whether each TCR beta V gene segment acted as functional or pseudogenic. Donor age, sex, ethnicity and CMV serostatus were compiled together with the repertoire data. A later genetic analysis took genome-wide SNP genotypes for about 65% of the 666 donors and used that subset as a discovery cohort. All discovery cohort repertoires had been generated on a single sequencing platform. Class I and class II HLA loci were covered by the typing at four-digit resolution. The number of typed donors differed by locus: roughly 620-630 for A, B, C, DRB1 and DQB1; 522 for DQA1; some 590 for DPA1; and roughly 490 for DPB1. About five DR-DQ haplotypes were treated as single units for association and clustering because of strong linkage in the cohort. Among 300 to 450 genotyped donors of the cohort, an average of about 240,000 unique TCR beta nucleotide sequences were sequenced per donor, around a sixth of them non-productive. Overall study results and their limits: A few of the identified cytomegalovirus-associated TCR beta chains were confirmed in vitro to be specific for cytomegalovirus antigens. V-gene and J-gene trimming of TCR beta chains was associated with a missense DCLRE1C variant in a later genetic analysis, and the association was replicated in an independent cohort. According to the authors, the approach could potentially be generalized to other disease states and immunological phenotypes. According to a later analysis, parvovirus B19, influenza, CMV and Epstein-Barr virus appeared linked to several top co-occurrence clusters. A later analysis found that TCR association rates varied across HLA loci, with DRB1 alleles showing the most associated TCRs and HLA-C alleles the fewest. Only TCR beta chains were sequenced in this cohort, and the absence of alpha or paired-chain data limited detectable features. A further reported finding was that TCR beta sequences accurately predicted the HLA-A and HLA-B alleles for most subjects in the first cohort. Strong co-occurrence of HLA alleles, especially DR and DQ, made assigning TCR associations to individual alleles difficult. Compared with the roughly 670-donor mean, donors in an Asian-associated ancestry cluster had fewer N-insertions in productive TCRs, according to a later genetic analysis. Some IMGT-functional V segments, including TRBV6-2 and TRBV6-3, could not be distinguished by the 87-base-pair reads and were therefore excluded. Across donors, most TCR sequences were observed very rarely, whereas some public TCRs were present in many individuals. In an earlier analysis of 587 of the donors, most TCR beta V segments appeared in productive rearrangements about 90% or about 30% of the time, broadly matching IMGT annotations. Most CMV-associated TCR beta chains appeared to be HLA-restricted in a later analysis, and the HLA associations seemed to be driven largely by CMV exposure. Because counts were too low, about 17 rarely observed V segments, including chromosome 9 orphons, were excluded from the earlier analysis of under 650 of the donors. In a later analysis, HLA-associated TCR beta chains showed more clonal expansion and lower generation probabilities than non-associated chains that were equally common. Because HLA typing was missing for some donors at each locus, association tests included only the typed subset. The classifier was reported to diagnose cytomegalovirus status with high specificity and sensitivity in both the original and validation cohorts. A cluster of highly shared sequence variants was judged likely to be a technical artifact of the sequencing pipeline. Linkage disequilibrium might explain the correlated functional status among segregating V segments, but an unknown experimental factor could not be ruled out. Sequencing depth was assumed to be roughly uniform across donors in the presence/absence analyses, though that assumption may not hold. In the study, 164 TCR beta chains were listed as associated with cytomegalovirus. Immune exposure information for the cohort was limited to CMV serostatus. In a later analysis, some 18,000 TCR beta sequences were associated with specific HLA alleles at a false discovery rate of 0.05.

The cohort was made up of 500 to 850 healthy bone marrow donors. Cohort members were all nominally healthy when sampled, although unrecorded immune exposures were likely present. The donor was CMV seropositive and was included in the group of 270 or so seropositive cohort members. Each donor provided a peripheral blood sample, and peripheral blood mononuclear cells were used for TCR beta sequencing. Genomic DNA extraction from the blood cell samples was performed with the Qiagen DNeasy Blood Extraction Kit. For this clone: What antigen it recognizes has not been identified. No much larger clonotype is one base removed from it; base qualities were not supplied.

The germline V gene provides CDR1 SGHTS and CDR2 YDEGEE. V is clipped by 0 bases and J by 8 bases, and the sequence between their germline boundaries is 9 bases long. The CDR3 holds 13 amino acids from the cysteine to the phenylalanine. Only the CDR3 part of the read is kept: 39 bases, read in frame from the first base. Library generation was performed with the immunoSEQ multiplex PCR assay. For the multiplex PCR, a mixture combining 60 forward primers for TCR Vbeta segments and 13 reverse primers for TCR Jbeta segments was used. The CDR3 region of rearranged TCR beta genes was amplified from genomic DNA by a multiplex PCR assay. The Illumina HiSeq System was used to sequence the amplified TCR beta libraries as 87-base-pair reads. As for how the authors treated the data: A later analysis tallied 75 million to 95 million unique TCR beta chains across the 550 to 850 repertoires, and roughly 11 million of those chains were shared by two or more donors. To remove PCR and sequencing errors, raw reads were error-corrected and collapsed into unique sequences using a nearest-neighbor algorithm that merged closely related sequences. To assign V, D and J gene segments, CDR3 sequences were aligned to IMGT reference sequences. For a sequence to be retained, a match of at least six nucleotides was required to both a V gene segment and a J gene segment. A rearrangement counted as productive if the CDR3 had no stop codons and remained in frame with V and J, and every other rearrangement counted as non-productive. Following IMGT convention, CDR3 was defined as the stretch from the second conserved V-encoded cysteine up to the conserved J-encoded phenylalanine. The earlier analysis of about 610 of the donors excluded any sequence lacking an unambiguous match to a single V gene segment. An earlier analysis of several hundred of the donors called V segments functional above 56.7% productive rearrangements and segregating when the between-donor standard deviation exceeded 5%. A statistical classification framework was developed to diagnose cytomegalovirus status using the catalog of TCR beta chain sequences. In a later analysis, V and J genes were assigned by comparing TCR nucleotide sequences against IMGT/GENE-DB human TR gene sequences. Using the TCRdist pipeline, a later analysis assigned CDR3 sequences along with most-parsimonious VDJ recombination scenarios. In a later analysis, each TCR beta chain was defined by its CDR3 amino acid sequence together with its V-gene family, and reads lacking a unique V-gene family were excluded. A later analysis removed 500 to 600 highly shared, low-generation-probability nucleotide sequences to deal with suspected cross-contamination and a sequencing artifact. In a later analysis, a clonal expansion index was calculated for each public chain from normalized within-repertoire ranks of inferred template counts. In a later analysis, generation probabilities were computed with a VDJ recombination model fitted to out-of-frame rearrangements, and the resulting probabilities were checked against IGoR. Hypergeometric tests were used in a later analysis to score TCR-TCR, TCR-HLA and TCR-CMV co-occurrence, with a repertoire-size bias correction applied to the TCR pairs. To estimate false discovery rates, a later analysis permuted the HLA or CMV assignments 20 times. In a later analysis, co-occurring TCRs were grouped with DBSCAN, and TCRdist sequence similarity was added when clustering was performed within HLA-allele-positive subsets. Repertoires with fewer than 30,000 or more than 120,000 public chains, plus five repertoires with anomalous nucleotide sharing, were excluded from co-occurrence clustering. TCRdb limited this immuneACCESS table to in-frame rearrangements with V and J called. A share of clones is missing; checked studies link under half to unresolved V genes, and the rest is unexplained. The V and J calls and clone size are taken from that table; D and trimming were inferred from the DNA. This sample gives 130,000 to 150,000 clones in total; around three quarters of them show up just once. The biggest ten clones account for nearly 7% of the sample.

The TCR originated in a middle-aged man in good health and CMV-seropositive. Material: PBMCs. Recombination connected TRBV5-8 to TRBJ1-5; 6 matching bases give a weak D call of TRBD1. The nucleotide sequence is TGTGCCAGCAGCTTGGACAGGGTAAAGCCCCAGCATTTT. The translation is CASSLDRVKPQHF.